The clone carrying this T cell receptor beta chain was recorded a few times. Its antigen remains unidentified. This entry belongs to a study of T-cell reconstitution after alpha-beta-depleted transplantation in children. Points from the study as a whole: At day 60, the high TCRbeta diversity found in some patients originated from recipient T cells and thymic progenitors that had survived.

Between the trimmed V and J ends, which lost 6 bases and 7 bases, there was a span of 21 bases. From germline, CDR1 is SEHNR and CDR2 FQNEAQ (reference sequence). The CDR3 extends over 15 amino acids. Preparation of the TCRbeta library used unique molecular identifiers. From the PCR reads, TCRdb called clonotypes with MiXCR, one entry per CDR3 protein. The sample records 700,000 to 950,000 distinct CDR3 sequences, approximately 15% being singletons. The specimen comprised PBMCs, mostly from graft donor cells, sampled 360 days after TCRalphabeta/CD19-depleted stem cell transplant. The chain uses TRBV7-9 and TRBJ1-1; D remains ambiguous. The sequence was collected from a male patient between 10 and 17 years old who had a stem cell transplant for acute lymphoblastic leukemia, so the T cells may come from the graft donor. CDR3 loop: CASRPVKTREVEAFF. In DNA form, the CDR3 reads TGTGCCAGCAGGCCAGTGAAGACGCGGGAGGTTGAAGCTTTCTTT.